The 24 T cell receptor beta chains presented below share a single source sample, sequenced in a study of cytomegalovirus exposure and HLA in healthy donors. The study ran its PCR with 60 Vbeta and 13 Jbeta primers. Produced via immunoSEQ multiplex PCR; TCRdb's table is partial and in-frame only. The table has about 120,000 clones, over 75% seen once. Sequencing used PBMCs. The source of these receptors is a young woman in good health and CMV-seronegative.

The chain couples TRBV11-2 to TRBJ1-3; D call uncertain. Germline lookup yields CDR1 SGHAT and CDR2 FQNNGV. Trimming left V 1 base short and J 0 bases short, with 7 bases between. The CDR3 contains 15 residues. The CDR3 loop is CASSLVDSSGNTIYF. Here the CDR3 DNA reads TGTGCCAGCAGCTTAGTGGACTCCTCTGGAAACACCATATATTTT.

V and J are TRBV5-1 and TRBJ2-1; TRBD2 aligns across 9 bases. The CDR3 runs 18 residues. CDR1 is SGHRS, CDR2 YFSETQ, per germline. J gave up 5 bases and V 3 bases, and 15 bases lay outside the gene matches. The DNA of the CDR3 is TGCGCCAGCAGCTCATCCCGGTCGCTAGCGGGGACTAACAATGAGCAGTTCTTC. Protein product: CASSSSRSLAGTNNEQFF.

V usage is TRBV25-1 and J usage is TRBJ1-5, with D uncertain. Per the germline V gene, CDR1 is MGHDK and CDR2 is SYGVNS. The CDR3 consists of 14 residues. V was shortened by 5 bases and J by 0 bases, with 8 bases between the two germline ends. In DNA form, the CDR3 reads TGTGCCAGCAGTCCGGAGTATAGCAATCAGCCCCAGCATTTT. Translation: CASSPEYSNQPQHF.

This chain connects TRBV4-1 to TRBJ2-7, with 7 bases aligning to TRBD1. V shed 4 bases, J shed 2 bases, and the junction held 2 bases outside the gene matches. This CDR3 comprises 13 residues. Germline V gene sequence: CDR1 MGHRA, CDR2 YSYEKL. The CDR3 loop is CASSPDRAYEQYF. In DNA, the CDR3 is TGCGCCAGCAGCCCCGACAGGGCCTACGAGCAGTACTTC.

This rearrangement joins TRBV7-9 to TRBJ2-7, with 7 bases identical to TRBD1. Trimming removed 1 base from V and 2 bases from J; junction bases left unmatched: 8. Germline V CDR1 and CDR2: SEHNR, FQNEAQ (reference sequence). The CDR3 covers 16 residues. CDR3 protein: CASSLVSSTGPYEQYF. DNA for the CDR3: TGTGCCAGCAGCTTAGTATCTTCGACAGGGCCCTACGAGCAGTACTTC. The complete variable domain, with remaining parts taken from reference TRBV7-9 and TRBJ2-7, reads DTGVSQNPRHKITKRGQNVTFRCDPISEHNRLYWYRQTLGQGPEFLTYFQNEAQLEKSRLLSDRFSAERPKGSFSTLEIQRTEQGDSAMYLCASSLVSSTGPYEQYFGPGTRLTVT.

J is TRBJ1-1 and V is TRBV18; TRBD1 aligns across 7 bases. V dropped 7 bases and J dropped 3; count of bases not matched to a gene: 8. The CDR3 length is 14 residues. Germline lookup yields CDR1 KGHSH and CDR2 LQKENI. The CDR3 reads CASLLTGDYTEAFF. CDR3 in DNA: TGTGCCAGCTTACTAACAGGGGACTACACTGAAGCTTTCTTT.

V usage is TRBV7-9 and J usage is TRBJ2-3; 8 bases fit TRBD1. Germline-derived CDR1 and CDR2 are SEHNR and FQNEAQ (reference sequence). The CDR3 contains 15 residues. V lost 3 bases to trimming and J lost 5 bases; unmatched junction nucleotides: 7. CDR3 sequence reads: CASSFGQGIGDTQYF. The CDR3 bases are TGTGCCAGCAGCTTCGGACAGGGTATAGGAGATACGCAGTATTTT.

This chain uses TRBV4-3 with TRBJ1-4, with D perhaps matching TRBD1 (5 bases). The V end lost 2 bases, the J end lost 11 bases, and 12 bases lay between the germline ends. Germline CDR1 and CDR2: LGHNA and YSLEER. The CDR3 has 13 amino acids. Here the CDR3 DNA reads TGCGCCAGCAGCCAAAACTCTAAGGGGAAACTGTTTTTT. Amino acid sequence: CASSQNSKGKLFF.

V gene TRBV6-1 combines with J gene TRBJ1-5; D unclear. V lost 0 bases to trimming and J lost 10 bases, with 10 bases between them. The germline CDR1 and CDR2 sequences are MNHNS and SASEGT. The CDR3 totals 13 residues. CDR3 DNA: TGTGCCAGCAGTGAAGCTCGGGGTCAACCCCAGCATTTT. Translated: CASSEARGQPQHF.

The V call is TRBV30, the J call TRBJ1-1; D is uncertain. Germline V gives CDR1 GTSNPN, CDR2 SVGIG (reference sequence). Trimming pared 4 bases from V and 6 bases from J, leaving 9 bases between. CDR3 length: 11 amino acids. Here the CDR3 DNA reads TGTGCCTGGAACGGGAGGGCTGAAGCTTTCTTT. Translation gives CAWNGRAEAFF.

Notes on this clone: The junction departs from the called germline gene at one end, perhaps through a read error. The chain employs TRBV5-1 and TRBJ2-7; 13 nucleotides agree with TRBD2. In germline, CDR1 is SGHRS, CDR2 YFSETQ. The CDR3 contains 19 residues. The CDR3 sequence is CANSSSGGGLAGSSYEQYF. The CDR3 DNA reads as TGCGCCAACAGCTCCTCCGGGGGGGGACTAGCGGGATCTTCCTACGAGCAGTACTTC.

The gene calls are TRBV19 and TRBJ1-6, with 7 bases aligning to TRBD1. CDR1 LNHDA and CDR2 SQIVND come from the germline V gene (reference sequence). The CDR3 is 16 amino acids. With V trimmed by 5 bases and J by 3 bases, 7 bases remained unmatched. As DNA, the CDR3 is TGTGCCAGTAGTGCCCGGACAGGCTACTATAATTCACCCCTCCACTTT. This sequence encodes CASSARTGYYNSPLHF.

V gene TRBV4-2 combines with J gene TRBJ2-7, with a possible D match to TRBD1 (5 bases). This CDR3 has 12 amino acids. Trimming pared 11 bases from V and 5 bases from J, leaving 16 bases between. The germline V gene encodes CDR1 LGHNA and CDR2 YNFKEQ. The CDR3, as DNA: TGTGCCCTAGGTCCGACAGCCCACGAGCAGTACTTC. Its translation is CALGPTAHEQYF.

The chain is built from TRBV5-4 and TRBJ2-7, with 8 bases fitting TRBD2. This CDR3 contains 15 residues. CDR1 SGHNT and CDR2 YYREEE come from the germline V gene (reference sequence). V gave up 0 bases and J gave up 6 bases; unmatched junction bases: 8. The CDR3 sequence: CASSLAGRGASEQYF. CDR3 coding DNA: TGTGCCAGCAGCTTGGCCGGGCGGGGGGCGAGCGAGCAGTACTTC.

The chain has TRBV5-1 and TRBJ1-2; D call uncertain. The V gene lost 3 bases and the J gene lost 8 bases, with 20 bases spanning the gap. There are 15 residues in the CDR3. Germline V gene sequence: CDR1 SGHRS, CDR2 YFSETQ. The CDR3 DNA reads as TGCGCCAGCAGCTACGATACGAGGAGTGAGTACGGCTACACCTTC. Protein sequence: CASSYDTRSEYGYTF.

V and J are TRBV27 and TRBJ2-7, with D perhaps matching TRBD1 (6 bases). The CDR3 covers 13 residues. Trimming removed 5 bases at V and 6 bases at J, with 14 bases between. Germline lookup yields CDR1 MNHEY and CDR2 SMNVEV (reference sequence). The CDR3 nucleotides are TGTGCCAGCAGTACGTGGGACAAGGGCGAGCAGTACTTC. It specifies CASSTWDKGEQYF.

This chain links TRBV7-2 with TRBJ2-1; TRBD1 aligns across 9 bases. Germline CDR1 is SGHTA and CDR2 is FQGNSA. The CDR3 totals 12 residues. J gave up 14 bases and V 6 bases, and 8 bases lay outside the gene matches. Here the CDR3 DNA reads TGTGCCAGCAGTTCCGGGACAGGGAGGGAGTTCTTC. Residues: CASSSGTGREFF.

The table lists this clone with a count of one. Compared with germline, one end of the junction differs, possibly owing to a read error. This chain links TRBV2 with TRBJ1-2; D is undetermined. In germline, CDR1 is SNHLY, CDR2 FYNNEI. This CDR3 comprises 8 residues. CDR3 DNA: TGTGCCAGCAGGGGCGCCGGCTTC. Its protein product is CASRGAGF.

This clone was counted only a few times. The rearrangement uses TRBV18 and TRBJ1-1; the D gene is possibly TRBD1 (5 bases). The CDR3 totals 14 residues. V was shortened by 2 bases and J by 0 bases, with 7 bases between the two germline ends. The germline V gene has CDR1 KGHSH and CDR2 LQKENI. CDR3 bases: TGTGCCAGCTCACCATCAGGGTTGAACACTGAAGCTTTCTTT. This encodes CASSPSGLNTEAFF.

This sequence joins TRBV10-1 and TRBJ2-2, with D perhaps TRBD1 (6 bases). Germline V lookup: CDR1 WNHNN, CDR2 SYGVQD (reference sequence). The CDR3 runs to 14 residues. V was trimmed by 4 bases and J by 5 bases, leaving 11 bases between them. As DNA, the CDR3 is TGCGCCAGCAGTGCAGGGGTTTGGACCGGGGAGCTGTTTTTT. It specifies CASSAGVWTGELFF.

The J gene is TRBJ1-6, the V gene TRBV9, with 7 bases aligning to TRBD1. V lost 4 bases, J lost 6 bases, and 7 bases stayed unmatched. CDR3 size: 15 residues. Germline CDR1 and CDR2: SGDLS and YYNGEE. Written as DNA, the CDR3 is TGTGCCAGCAGCCCAGAGAGACAGGGTAATTCACCCCTCCACTTT. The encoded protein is CASSPERQGNSPLHF.

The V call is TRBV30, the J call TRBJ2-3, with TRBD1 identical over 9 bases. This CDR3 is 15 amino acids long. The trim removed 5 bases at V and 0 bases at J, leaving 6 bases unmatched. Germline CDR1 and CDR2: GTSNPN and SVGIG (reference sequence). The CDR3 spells CAWGGQGLSTDTQYF. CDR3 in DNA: TGTGCCTGGGGGGGACAGGGACTTAGCACAGATACGCAGTATTTT.

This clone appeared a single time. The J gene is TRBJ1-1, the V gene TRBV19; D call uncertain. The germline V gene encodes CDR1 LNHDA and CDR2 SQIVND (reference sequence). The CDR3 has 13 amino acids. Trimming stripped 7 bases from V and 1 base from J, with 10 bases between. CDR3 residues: CASTPPKNTEAFF. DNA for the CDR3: TGTGCCAGTACCCCCCCCAAGAACACTGAAGCTTTCTTT.

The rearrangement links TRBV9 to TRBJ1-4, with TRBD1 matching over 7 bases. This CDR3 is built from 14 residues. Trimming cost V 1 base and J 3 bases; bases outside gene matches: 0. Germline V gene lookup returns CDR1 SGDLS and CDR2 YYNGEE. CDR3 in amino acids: CASSVQGANEKLFF. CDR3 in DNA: TGTGCCAGCAGCGTACAGGGGGCTAATGAAAAACTGTTTTTT.